This T cell receptor (beta chain) comes out of a study of vaccination and CD4 T cells after COVID-19. Comments on this clonotype: Its antigen is as yet unknown.

With the Oncomine TCR Beta short-read assay, DNA from cultured CD4+ T cells was sequenced. The genomic DNA was obtained from cultured CD4+ T cells by extraction with the QIAamp micro DNA kit. Each CDR3 protein gets one entry after TCRdb re-called the PCR reads with MiXCR. The sample consists of around 10,000 distinct CDR3 sequences, 69% of them appearing once. The CDR3 length is 15 residues. Germline CDR1 SGHAT, CDR2 FQNNGV. V shed 5 bases and J shed 5 bases, with 19 bases lying between them. As to treatment: roughly 10-day PBMC culture with coronavirus spike peptide pools or control peptides (ViraFEST assay).

The sequenced sample was CD4+ T cells from blood, cultured in vitro. The chain is built from TRBV11-2 and TRBJ2-7, with a tentative D call TRBD2 (6 bases). The sequence was obtained from a human donor who had recovered from COVID-19. CDR3 amino acids: CASSRRVGLGDEQYF. The CDR3 nucleotides read TGTGCCAGCAGCCGGAGGGTGGGGCTCGGCGACGAGCAGTACTTC.